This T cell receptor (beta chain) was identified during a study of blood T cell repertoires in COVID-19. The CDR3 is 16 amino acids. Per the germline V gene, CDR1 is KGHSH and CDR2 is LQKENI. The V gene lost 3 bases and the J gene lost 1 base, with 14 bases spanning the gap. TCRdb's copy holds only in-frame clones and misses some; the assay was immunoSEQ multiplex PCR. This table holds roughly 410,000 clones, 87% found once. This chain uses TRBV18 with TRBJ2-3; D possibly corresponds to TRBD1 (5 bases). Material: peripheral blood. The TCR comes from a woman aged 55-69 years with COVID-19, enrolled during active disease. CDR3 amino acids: CASSPSEGARTDTQYF. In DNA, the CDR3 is TGTGCCAGCTCACCCTCGGAAGGGGCCCGCACAGATACGCAGTATTTT.